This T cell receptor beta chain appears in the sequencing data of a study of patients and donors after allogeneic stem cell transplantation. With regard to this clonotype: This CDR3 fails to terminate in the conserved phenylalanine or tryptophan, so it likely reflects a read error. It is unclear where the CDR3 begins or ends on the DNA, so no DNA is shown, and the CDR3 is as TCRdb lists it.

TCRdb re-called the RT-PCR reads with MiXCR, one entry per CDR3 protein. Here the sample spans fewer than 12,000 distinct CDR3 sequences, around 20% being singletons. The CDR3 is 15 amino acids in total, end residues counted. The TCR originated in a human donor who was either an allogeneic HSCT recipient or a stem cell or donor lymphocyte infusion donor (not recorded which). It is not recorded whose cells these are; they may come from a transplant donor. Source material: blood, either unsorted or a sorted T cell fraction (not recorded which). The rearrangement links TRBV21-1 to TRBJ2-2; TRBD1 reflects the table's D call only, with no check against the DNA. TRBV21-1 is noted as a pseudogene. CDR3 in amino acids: CASSSRGRGTGELFL.